One sample yielded the 2 T cell receptor beta chains listed below, sequenced in a study of shared clonotypes between healthy human individuals. The repertoire was sequenced with immunoSEQ multiplex PCR; TCRdb's copy has only in-frame clones and lacks some. The sample contains 1 million to 1.3 million clones, more than 75% of which appear only once. Sequences were obtained from memory CD4+ T cells from PBMCs. Subset of the sample: CD45RA-negative fraction. These receptors were collected from a man younger than 35 in good health. Some clones in this sample may be carry-over from other donors' samples.

The genes are TRBV7-9 and TRBJ2-5, with D possibly being TRBD2 (6 bases). V was clipped by 4 bases and J by 2 bases, with 11 bases between them. This CDR3 contains 14 residues. From germline, CDR1 is SEHNR and CDR2 FQNEAQ (reference sequence). The CDR3 coding sequence is TGTGCCAGCAGCTGGGACTTACTTCAAGAGACCCAGTACTTC. This gives the protein CASSWDLLQETQYF.

The V call is TRBV7-9, the J call TRBJ1-2, with D hard to call. The CDR3 has 15 residues. V was clipped by 5 bases and J by 4 bases, with 17 bases between them. Germline-derived CDR1 and CDR2 are SEHNR and FQNEAQ (reference sequence). The CDR3 loop is CASSPPTDTGYGYTF. The CDR3 bases are TGTGCCAGCAGCCCCCCAACCGACACCGGCTATGGCTACACCTTC.